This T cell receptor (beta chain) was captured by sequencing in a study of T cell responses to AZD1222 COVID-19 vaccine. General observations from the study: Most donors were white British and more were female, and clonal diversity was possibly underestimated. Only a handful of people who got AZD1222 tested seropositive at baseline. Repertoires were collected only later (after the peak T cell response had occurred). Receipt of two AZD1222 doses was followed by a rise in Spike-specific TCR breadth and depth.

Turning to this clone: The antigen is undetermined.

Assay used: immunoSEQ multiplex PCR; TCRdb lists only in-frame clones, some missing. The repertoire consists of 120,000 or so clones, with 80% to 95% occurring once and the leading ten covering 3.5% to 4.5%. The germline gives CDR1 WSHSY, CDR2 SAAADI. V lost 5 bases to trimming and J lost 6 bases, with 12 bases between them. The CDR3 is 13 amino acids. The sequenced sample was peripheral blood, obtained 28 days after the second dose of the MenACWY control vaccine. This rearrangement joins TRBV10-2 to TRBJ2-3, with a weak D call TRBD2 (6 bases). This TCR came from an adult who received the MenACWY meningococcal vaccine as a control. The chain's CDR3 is CASSPLAWDTQYF. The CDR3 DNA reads TGCGCCAGCAGTCCCCTAGCGTGGGATACGCAGTATTTT.